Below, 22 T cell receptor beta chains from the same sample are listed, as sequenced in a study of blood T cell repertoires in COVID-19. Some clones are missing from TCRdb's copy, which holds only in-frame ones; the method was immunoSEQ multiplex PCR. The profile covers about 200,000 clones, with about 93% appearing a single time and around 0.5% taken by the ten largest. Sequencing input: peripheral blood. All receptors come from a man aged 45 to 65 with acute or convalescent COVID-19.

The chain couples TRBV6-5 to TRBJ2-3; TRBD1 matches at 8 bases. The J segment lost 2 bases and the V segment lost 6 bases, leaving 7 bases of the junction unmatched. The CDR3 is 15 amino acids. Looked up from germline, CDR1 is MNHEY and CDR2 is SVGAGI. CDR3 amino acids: CASREDRENTDTQYF. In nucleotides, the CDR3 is TGTGCCAGCAGGGAGGACAGGGAAAACACAGATACGCAGTATTTT.

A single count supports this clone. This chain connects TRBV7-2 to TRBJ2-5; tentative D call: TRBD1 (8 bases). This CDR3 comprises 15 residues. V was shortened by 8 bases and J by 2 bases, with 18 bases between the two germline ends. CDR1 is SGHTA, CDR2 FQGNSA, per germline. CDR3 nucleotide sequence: TGTGCCAGCCTCAGGGGGCTAGCGGAGCAAGAGACCCAGTACTTC. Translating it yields CASLRGLAEQETQYF.

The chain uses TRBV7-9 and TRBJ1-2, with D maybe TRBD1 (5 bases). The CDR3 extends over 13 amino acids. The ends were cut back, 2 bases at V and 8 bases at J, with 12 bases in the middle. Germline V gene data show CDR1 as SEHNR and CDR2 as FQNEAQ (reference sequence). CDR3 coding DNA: TGTGCCAGCAGCTTAATCGAAACAGGCGGCTACACCTTC. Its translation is CASSLIETGGYTF.

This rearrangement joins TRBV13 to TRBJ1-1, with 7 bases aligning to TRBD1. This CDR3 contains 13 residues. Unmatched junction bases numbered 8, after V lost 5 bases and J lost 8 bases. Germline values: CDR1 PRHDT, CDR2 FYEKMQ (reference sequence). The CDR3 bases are TGTGCCAGCAGCACTTCGACAGGGCTAGAAGCTTTCTTT. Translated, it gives CASSTSTGLEAFF.

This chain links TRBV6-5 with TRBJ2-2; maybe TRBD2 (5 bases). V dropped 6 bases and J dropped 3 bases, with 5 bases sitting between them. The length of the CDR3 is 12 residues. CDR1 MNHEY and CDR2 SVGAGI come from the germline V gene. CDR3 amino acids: CASRRDTGELFF. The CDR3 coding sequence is TGTGCCAGCAGGCGGGACACCGGGGAGCTGTTTTTT.

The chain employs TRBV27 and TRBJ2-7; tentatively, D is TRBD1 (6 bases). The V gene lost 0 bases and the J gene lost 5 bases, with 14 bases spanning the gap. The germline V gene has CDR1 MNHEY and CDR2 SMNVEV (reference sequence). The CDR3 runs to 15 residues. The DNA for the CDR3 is TGTGCCAGCAGTTTATCGCAAGGGGGAAGGCACGAGCAGTACGTC. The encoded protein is CASSLSQGGRHEQYV.

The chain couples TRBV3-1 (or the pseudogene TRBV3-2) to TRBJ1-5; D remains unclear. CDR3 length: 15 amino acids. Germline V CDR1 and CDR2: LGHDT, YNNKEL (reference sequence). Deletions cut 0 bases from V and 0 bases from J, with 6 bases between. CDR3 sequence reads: CASSQDPGSNQPQHF. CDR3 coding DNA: TGTGCCAGCAGCCAAGATCCAGGTAGCAATCAGCCCCAGCATTTT.

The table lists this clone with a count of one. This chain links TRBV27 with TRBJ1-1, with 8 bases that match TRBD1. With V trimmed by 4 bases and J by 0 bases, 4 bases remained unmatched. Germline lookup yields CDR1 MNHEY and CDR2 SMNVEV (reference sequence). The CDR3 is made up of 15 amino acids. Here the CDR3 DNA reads TGTGCCAGCAGTTCAGGGGGCTTAATGAACACTGAAGCTTTCTTT. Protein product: CASSSGGLMNTEAFF.

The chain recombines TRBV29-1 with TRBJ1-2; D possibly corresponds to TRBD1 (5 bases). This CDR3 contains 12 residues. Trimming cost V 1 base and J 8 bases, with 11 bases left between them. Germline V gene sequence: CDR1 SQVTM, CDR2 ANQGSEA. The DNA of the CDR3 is TGCAGCGTTGAAGGGCAGGGTGGAGGCTACACCTTC. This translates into CSVEGQGGGYTF.

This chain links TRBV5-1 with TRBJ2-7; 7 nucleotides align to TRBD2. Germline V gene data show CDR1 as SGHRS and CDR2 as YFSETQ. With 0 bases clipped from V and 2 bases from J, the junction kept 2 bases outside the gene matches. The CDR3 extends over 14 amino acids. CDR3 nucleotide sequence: TGCGCCAGCAGCTTGGATGGGACTACCTACGAGCAGTACGTC. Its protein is CASSLDGTTYEQYV.

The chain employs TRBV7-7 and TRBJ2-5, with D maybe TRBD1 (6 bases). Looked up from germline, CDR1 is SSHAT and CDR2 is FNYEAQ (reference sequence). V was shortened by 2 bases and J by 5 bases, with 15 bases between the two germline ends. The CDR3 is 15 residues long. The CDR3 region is CASSLNLQGWETQYF. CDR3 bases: TGTGCCAGCAGCTTAAACCTACAGGGCTGGGAGACCCAGTACTTC.

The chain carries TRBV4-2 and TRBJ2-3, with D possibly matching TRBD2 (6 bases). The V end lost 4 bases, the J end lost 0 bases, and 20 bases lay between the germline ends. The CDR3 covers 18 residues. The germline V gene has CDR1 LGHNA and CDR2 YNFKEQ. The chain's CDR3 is CASSLRGTSRASTDTQYF. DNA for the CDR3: TGTGCCAGCAGCCTAAGGGGAACTAGCCGAGCTAGCACAGATACGCAGTATTTT.

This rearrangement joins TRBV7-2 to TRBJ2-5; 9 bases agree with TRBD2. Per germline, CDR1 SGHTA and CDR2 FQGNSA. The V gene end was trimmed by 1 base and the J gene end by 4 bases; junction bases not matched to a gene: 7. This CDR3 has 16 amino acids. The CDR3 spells CASSLGLAGEGETQYF. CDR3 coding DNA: TGTGCCAGCAGCTTAGGGTTAGCGGGAGAGGGAGAGACCCAGTACTTC.

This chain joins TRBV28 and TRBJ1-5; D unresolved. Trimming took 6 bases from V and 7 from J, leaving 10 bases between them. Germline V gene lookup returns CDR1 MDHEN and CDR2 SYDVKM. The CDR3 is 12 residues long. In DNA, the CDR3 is TGTGCCAGCAGGTCCGGGAGCCAGCCCCAGCATTTT. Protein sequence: CASRSGSQPQHF.

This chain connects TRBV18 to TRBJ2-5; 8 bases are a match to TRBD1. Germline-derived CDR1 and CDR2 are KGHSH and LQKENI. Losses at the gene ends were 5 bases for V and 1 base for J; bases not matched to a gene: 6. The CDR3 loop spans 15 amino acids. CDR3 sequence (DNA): TGTGCCAGCTCAATTCGGACAGGGCTCCAAGAGACCCAGTACTTC. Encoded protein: CASSIRTGLQETQYF.

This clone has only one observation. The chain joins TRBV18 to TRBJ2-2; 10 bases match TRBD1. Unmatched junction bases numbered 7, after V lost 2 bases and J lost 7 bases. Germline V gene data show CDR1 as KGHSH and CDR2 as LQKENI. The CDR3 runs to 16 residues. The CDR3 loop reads CASSPATGGRNGELFF. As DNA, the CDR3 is TGTGCCAGCTCACCAGCGACAGGGGGCAGGAACGGGGAGCTGTTTTTT.

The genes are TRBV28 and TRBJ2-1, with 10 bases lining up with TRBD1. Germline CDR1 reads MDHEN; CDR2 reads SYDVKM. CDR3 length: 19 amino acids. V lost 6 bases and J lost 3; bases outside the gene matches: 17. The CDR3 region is CASRSGTGVLLADYNEQFF. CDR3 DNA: TGTGCCAGCAGGTCCGGGACAGGGGTGCTGCTAGCGGACTACAATGAGCAGTTCTTC.

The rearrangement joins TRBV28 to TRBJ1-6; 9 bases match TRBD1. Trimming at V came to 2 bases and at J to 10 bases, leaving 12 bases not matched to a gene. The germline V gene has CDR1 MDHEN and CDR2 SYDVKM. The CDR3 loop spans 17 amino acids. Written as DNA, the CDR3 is TGTGCCAGCAGTTTAATGTTTGACACAGGGGGCCGGTCACCCCTCCACTTT. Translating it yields CASSLMFDTGGRSPLHF.

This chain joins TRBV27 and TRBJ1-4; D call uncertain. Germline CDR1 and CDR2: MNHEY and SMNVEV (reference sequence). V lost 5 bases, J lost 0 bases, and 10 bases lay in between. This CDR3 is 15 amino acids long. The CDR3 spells CASSLGSATNEKLFF. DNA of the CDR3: TGTGCCAGCAGTCTAGGATCAGCAACTAATGAAAAACTGTTTTTT.

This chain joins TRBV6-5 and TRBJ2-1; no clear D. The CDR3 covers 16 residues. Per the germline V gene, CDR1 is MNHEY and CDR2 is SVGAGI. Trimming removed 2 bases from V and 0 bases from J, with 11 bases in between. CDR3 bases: TGTGCCAGCAGTTACGTAGCCCTCAGCTCCTACAATGAGCAGTTCTTC. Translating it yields CASSYVALSSYNEQFF.

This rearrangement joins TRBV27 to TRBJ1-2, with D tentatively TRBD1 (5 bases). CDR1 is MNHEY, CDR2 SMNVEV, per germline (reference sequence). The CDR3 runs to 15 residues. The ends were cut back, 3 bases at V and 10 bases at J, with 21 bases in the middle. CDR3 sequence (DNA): TGTGCCAGCAGTTTCTTCGACAGCAGTTACCAGGACTACACCTTC. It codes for CASSFFDSSYQDYTF.

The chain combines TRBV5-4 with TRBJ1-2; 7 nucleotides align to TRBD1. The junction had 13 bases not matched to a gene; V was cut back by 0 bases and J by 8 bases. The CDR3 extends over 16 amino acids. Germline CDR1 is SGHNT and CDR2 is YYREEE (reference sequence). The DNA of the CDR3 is TGTGCCAGCAGCTTGGAGATGATAGGGGGCGCGTCCGGCTACACCTTC. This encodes CASSLEMIGGASGYTF. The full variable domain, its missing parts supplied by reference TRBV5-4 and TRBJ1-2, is ETGVTQSPTHLIKTRGQQVTLRCSSQSGHNTVSWYQQALGQGPQFIFQYYREEENGRGNFPPRFSGLQFPNYSSELNVNALELDDSALYLCASSLEMIGGASGYTFGSGTRLTVV.